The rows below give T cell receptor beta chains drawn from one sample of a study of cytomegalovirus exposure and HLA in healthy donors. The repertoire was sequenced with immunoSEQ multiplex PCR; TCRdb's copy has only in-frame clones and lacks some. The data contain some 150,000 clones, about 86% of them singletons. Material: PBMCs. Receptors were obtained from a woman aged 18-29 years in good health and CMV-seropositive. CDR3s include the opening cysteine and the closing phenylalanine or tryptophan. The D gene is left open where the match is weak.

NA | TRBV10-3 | CATESDTEAFF
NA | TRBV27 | CASSFQRSTDTQYF
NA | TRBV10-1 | CASRQGSTDTQYF
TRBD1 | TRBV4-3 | CASSQPRTGFYGYTF
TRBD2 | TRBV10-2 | CASSESGLAGGPPSYNEQFF
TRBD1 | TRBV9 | CASSVGQDRVYEQYF
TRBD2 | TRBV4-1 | CASSQRLAGVTDTQYF
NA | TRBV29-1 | CSVSTDTQYF
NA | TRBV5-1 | CASSLGQPNTGELFF
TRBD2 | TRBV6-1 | CASSEGLPYEQYF
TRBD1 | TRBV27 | CASGNFLTIQGTVRMMGKLFF
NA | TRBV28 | CASSYGVGEGGYGYTF
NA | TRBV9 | CASSLHAAERGYEF
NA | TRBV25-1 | CASQGSGNTIYF
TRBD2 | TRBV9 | CASSVATAGGGRTDTQYF
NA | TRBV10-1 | CASSESRGADTQYF
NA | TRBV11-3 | CASSLFEAYEQYF
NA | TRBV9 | CASSVGSSYNEQFF
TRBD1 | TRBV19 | CASRTGQEVLGNQPQHF
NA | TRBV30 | CAWSYGDLQPQHF
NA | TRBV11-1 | CASSLAFNGMSHGYTF
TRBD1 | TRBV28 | CASSPDRGHTEAFF
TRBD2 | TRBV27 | CASSPGTSGSGEQFF
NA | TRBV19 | CASSISPDTSYNEQFF
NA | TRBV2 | CASSEGRVAQPQHF
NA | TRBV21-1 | CASSTRGQGAGTEAFF
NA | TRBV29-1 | CSVDGEAFF
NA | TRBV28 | CASFRTEAFF
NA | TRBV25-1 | CASSSPGPGRVPLHF
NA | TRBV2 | CASSPDTGGNTIYF
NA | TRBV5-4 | CASSLARTSQETQYF
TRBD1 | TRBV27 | CASTRIQGESPLHF
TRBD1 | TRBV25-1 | CASSERDRDQPQHF
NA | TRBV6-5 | CASRGIWGSGEKLFF
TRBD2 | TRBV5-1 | CASSLELAGNTDTQYF
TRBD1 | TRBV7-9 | CASSRGQADSTDTQYF
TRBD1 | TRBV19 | CASTGTGGYGYTF
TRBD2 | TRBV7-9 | CASSLGTSGTDTQYF
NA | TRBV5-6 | CASSLPVLNSPLHF
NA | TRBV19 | CASSITKPHNEQFF
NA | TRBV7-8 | CASSTGTANEQFF
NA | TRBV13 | CASSLVRKNYGYTF
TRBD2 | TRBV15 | CATSLIAGDDNEQFF
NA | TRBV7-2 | CASSLGTRYEQYF
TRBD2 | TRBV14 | CASSHRLAGALSYEQYF
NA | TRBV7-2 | CASSLVGGQSEQYF
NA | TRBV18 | CASSPPQTANTEAFF